The clone carrying this T cell receptor (beta chain) was picked up one time. Its specificity is unknown. The data stem from a study of Ad26.COV2.S vaccination and SARS-CoV-2 variants. In the study overall: In the COV1001 trial, the donor was in the Ad26.COV2.S arm. Donor got 5x10^10 or 1x10^11 viral particles of Ad26.COV2.S. Findings of the study overall: Once vaccination had occurred, spike-specific CD8+ and CD4+ T cell responses reportedly showed substantial breadth.

Germline V gene data show CDR1 as SGHDT and CDR2 as YYEEEE. V shed 1 base, J shed 3 bases, and the junction held 8 bases outside the gene matches. The CDR3 is 16 amino acids. Sequencing was performed with immunoSEQ multiplex PCR; in TCRdb, only in-frame clones are kept and a portion is missing. The repertoire includes fewer than 500,000 clones, approximately 89% of them detected once, and 2.5% to 3% sits in the top ten. Stated treatment: around 19 received Ad26.COV2.S at low or high dose, single or two shots; about 5 received placebo; per-sample allocation not given. Sampling occurred on day 63 after the first vaccine or placebo injection.

J is TRBJ1-1 and V is TRBV5-6; 8 nucleotides agree with TRBD1. The receptor comes from a person between 18 and 65 years old who received the Ad26.COV2.S COVID-19 vaccine or a placebo. Specimen: peripheral blood, collected in a trial of Ad26.COV2.S vaccine versus placebo. CDR3 bases: TGTGCCAGCAGCTTGTACCCTCAGGGGGCGTACACTGAAGCTTTCTTT. Translating gives CASSLYPQGAYTEAFF. Supplemented by reference TRBV5-6 and TRBJ1-1, the full variable domain reads DAGVTQSPTHLIKTRGQQVTLRCSPKSGHDTVSWYQQALGQGPQFIFQYYEEEERQRGNFPDRFSGHQFPNYSSELNVNALLLGDSALYLCASSLYPQGAYTEAFFGQGTRLTVV.